Each of the 24 T cell receptor beta chains below was sequenced from the same sample in a study of blood T cell repertoires in COVID-19. The method was immunoSEQ multiplex PCR; TCRdb's version includes in-frame clones alone and lacks a portion of them. The sample has fewer than 350,000 clones, 85% seen once. Material for sequencing was PBMCs or T cells enriched from blood (not recorded which). All receptors come from a woman in her twenties or thirties who had been exposed to COVID-19.

This clone has just a few counts. V and J are TRBV27 and TRBJ1-5; possible D gene TRBD1, 6 bases. The CDR3 length is 14 residues. Looked up from germline, CDR1 is MNHEY and CDR2 is SMNVEV (reference sequence). V gave up 8 bases and J gave up 6 bases, with 17 bases separating them. The DNA for the CDR3 is TGTGCCAGCGGAGAGCAGGGGTTTAGTCAGCCCCAGCATTTT. The encoded protein is CASGEQGFSQPQHF.

The rearrangement joins TRBV27 to TRBJ2-1, with D hard to call. The germline V and J ends were trimmed by 7 bases and 3 bases, with 7 bases remaining between them. CDR3 length equals 12 residues. The V gene's germline CDR1 is MNHEY and CDR2 SMNVEV (reference sequence). CDR3 sequence: CASTLIYNEQFF. The CDR3 DNA reads TGTGCCAGCACCCTAATCTACAATGAGCAGTTCTTC.

The chain recombines TRBV19 with TRBJ1-2; 8 bases map to TRBD1. There are 20 residues in the CDR3. After removal of 6 bases from V and 0 bases from J, the junction contained 21 bases not matched to a gene. The germline gives CDR1 LNHDA, CDR2 SQIVND (reference sequence). The CDR3 DNA reads as TGTGCCAGTAGGAGAGTCGCCCCGGGACAGGAGCCCCTAGCTAACTATGGCTACACCTTC. Encoded protein: CASRRVAPGQEPLANYGYTF. Together with reference TRBV19 and TRBJ1-2, the CDR3 gives the full variable domain: DGGITQSPKYLFRKEGQNVTLSCEQNLNHDAMYWYRQDPGQGLRLIYYSQIVNDFQKGDIAEGYSVSREKKESFPLTVTSAQKNPTAFYLCASRRVAPGQEPLANYGYTFGSGTRLTVV.

The chain couples TRBV5-4 to TRBJ2-5; 10 nucleotides align to TRBD2. The CDR3 runs to 17 residues. Trimming cost V 4 bases and J 5 bases; bases outside gene matches: 14. Germline values: CDR1 SGHNT, CDR2 YYREEE (reference sequence). This chain's CDR3 is CASSIDGLAEPRETQYF. The CDR3 nucleotides read TGTGCCAGCAGCATTGACGGACTAGCGGAACCCCGGGAGACCCAGTACTTC.

The genes are TRBV7-8 and TRBJ1-1; TRBD1 aligns across 7 bases. The germline V gene has CDR1 SGHVS and CDR2 FQNEAQ. The J segment lost 11 bases and the V segment lost 2 bases, leaving 5 bases of the junction unmatched. This CDR3 spans 12 amino acids. The DNA of the CDR3 is TGTGCCAGCAGCTTAAGCGACAGGGTCGCTTTCTTT. As protein: CASSLSDRVAFF.

The chain links TRBV29-1 to TRBJ2-1; the D is unclear. The CDR3 runs to 10 residues. CDR1 SQVTM and CDR2 ANQGSEA come from the germline V gene. V lost 5 bases and J lost 6, with 5 bases in between. In DNA form, the CDR3 reads TGCAGCGTTCTCAGCAATGAGCAGTTCTTC. Encoded protein: CSVLSNEQFF.

V is TRBV7-8 and J is TRBJ1-5; possibly TRBD1 for D (5 bases). V was trimmed by 5 bases and J by 5 bases, leaving 10 bases between them. The germline gives CDR1 SGHVS, CDR2 FQNEAQ. This CDR3 comprises 13 residues. CDR3 DNA: TGTGCCAGCAGCCCAGGGATTTATCAGCCCCAGCATTTT. The encoded protein is CASSPGIYQPQHF. The full variable domain, its missing parts supplied by reference TRBV7-8 and TRBJ1-5, is GAGVSQSPRYKVAKRGQDVALRCDPISGHVSLFWYQQALGQGPEFLTYFQNEAQLDKSGLPSDRFFAERPEGSVSTLKIQRTQQEDSAVYLCASSPGIYQPQHFGDGTRLSIL.

The chain is built from TRBV30 and TRBJ2-7; TRBD2 matches at 7 bases. This CDR3 is built from 12 residues. CDR1 and CDR2 (germline): GTSNPN, SVGIG (reference sequence). V lost 8 bases, J lost 4 bases, and 8 bases stayed unmatched. The CDR3 nucleotides are TGTGCCGCAGCGGGGATGAAATACGAGCAGTACTTC. Translated, it gives CAAAGMKYEQYF.

The V call is TRBV4-3, the J call TRBJ1-2; weak D call: TRBD1 (6 bases). Per germline, CDR1 LGHNA and CDR2 YSLEER. The CDR3 spans 15 residues. Trimming left V 4 bases short and J 14 bases short, with 26 bases between. The CDR3 sequence: CASSPNSGGLGSRTF. As DNA, the CDR3 is TGCGCCAGCAGCCCGAACTCCGGGGGGCTTGGGTCTAGAACCTTC.

This rearrangement joins TRBV11-2 to TRBJ1-4; D ambiguous. The germline V gene has CDR1 SGHAT and CDR2 FQNNGV. The CDR3 consists of 14 residues. V dropped 0 bases and J dropped 8 bases, with 10 bases sitting between them. CDR3 in amino acids: CASSLDNGKEKLFF. The DNA for the CDR3 is TGTGCCAGCAGCTTAGACAACGGGAAAGAAAAACTGTTTTTT.

The chain couples TRBV28 to TRBJ1-3, with unresolved D. Germline V gene lookup returns CDR1 MDHEN and CDR2 SYDVKM. V was shortened by 4 bases and J by 0 bases, with 13 bases between the two germline ends. The CDR3 has 16 amino acids. Here the CDR3 reads CASSSLQSFSGNTIYF. The CDR3 nucleotides read TGTGCCAGCAGTTCCCTCCAGTCTTTCTCTGGAAACACCATATATTTT.

In DNA form, the CDR3 reads TGTGCCAGCAGCGTTCTACAGGGTCTAGGGGAGAACACTGAAGCTTTCTTT. Its translation is CASSVLQGLGENTEAFF. The chain links TRBV5-4 to TRBJ1-1; D is perhaps TRBD1 (6 bases). The CDR3 length is 17 residues. V lost 4 bases, J lost 1 base, and 20 bases lay in between. Germline loops: CDR1 SGHNT, CDR2 YYREEE (reference sequence).

This clone was found a few times. This rearrangement joins TRBV7-9 to TRBJ1-2; D gene unclear. CDR1 and CDR2 from the germline V gene are SEHNR and FQNEAQ (reference sequence). The V end lost 6 bases, the J end lost 5 bases, and 28 bases lay between the germline ends. The CDR3 totals 18 residues. The CDR3 region has the DNA TGTGCCAGCAGTATTTCCTTGACTGCTGTGGCGGGATTATATGGCTACACCTTC. It yields the protein CASSISLTAVAGLYGYTF. Supplemented by reference TRBV7-9 and TRBJ1-2, the full variable domain reads DTGVSQNPRHKITKRGQNVTFRCDPISEHNRLYWYRQTLGQGPEFLTYFQNEAQLEKSRLLSDRFSAERPKGSFSTLEIQRTEQGDSAMYLCASSISLTAVAGLYGYTFGSGTRLTVV.

The genes are TRBV7-3 and TRBJ2-1; 8 bases map to TRBD2. V shed 5 bases and J 10 bases; nucleotides not matched to a gene: 7. CDR3 length equals 13 residues. CDR1 is SGHTA, CDR2 FQGTGA, per germline. The CDR3 loop reads CASSPGLAGEQFF. In DNA form, the CDR3 reads TGTGCCAGCAGCCCCGGACTAGCCGGGGAGCAGTTCTTC.

This rearrangement joins TRBV18 to TRBJ1-4; TRBD1 matches 12 bases. The CDR3 loop spans 17 amino acids. Germline assignment: CDR1 KGHSH and CDR2 LQKENI. After removal of 5 bases from V and 10 bases from J, the junction contained 14 bases not matched to a gene. CDR3 DNA: TGTGCCAGCTCAATCACCGGGACAGGGGGCGACGGTGGAAAACTGTTTTTT. Its protein product is CASSITGTGGDGGKLFF.

The gene calls are TRBV12-5 and TRBJ2-3, with D perhaps TRBD1 (5 bases). The V gene lost 3 bases and the J gene lost 2 bases, with 15 bases spanning the gap. CDR1 and CDR2 (germline): LGHNT, FRNRAP. The CDR3 is made up of 16 amino acids. CDR3 amino acids: CASGFPLGRHTDTQYF. In DNA, the CDR3 is TGTGCTAGTGGTTTCCCCTTGGGGCGACACACAGATACGCAGTATTTT.

The chain recombines TRBV12-5 with TRBJ1-4, with TRBD1 matching over 7 bases. This CDR3 region has 15 residues. J gave up 2 bases and V 6 bases, and 6 bases lay outside the gene matches. CDR1 is LGHNT and CDR2 is FRNRAP in the germline V gene. The CDR3 DNA reads as TGTGCTAGTGGACCTGGGACAGCGACTAATGAAAAACTGTTTTTT. The encoded protein is CASGPGTATNEKLFF.

The chain joins TRBV5-5 to TRBJ2-3; maybe TRBD2 (5 bases). This CDR3 is 13 amino acids long. Per the germline V gene, CDR1 is SGHKS and CDR2 is YYEKEE (reference sequence). Trimming pared 4 bases from V and 5 bases from J, leaving 11 bases between. The CDR3 here is CASSRRAGDTQYF. CDR3 in DNA: TGTGCCAGCAGCCGTCGGGCGGGAGATACGCAGTATTTT.

The V call is TRBV7-3, the J call TRBJ2-7; D may be TRBD2 (6 bases). The CDR3 runs 19 residues. CDR1 SGHTA and CDR2 FQGTGA come from the germline V gene. Trimming removed 2 bases at V and 0 bases at J, with 23 bases between. In nucleotides, the CDR3 is TGTGCCAGCAGCTTACGAGTAGGTGTTGGGACTCGGAGCTCCTACGAGCAGTACTTC. This sequence encodes CASSLRVGVGTRSSYEQYF.

The DNA for the CDR3 is TGTGCCAGCAGCCTCGGACAAACTGAAGCTTTCTTT. Its translation: CASSLGQTEAFF. This chain connects TRBV11-2 to TRBJ1-1, with D possibly TRBD1 on 5 matching bases. Germline CDR1 SGHAT, CDR2 FQNNGV. Deletions cut 5 bases from V and 5 bases from J, with 9 bases between. The CDR3 spans 12 residues.

This chain connects TRBV3-1 (or the pseudogene TRBV3-2) to TRBJ2-3, with 8 bases that match TRBD2. This CDR3 has 16 residues. V was pared by 4 bases and J by 6 bases, with 12 bases of the junction left unmatched. Germline V gene sequence: CDR1 LGHDT, CDR2 YNNKEL (reference sequence). The CDR3 region has the DNA TGTGCCAGCAGCCCAGGACTAGCCTCGGGTCGCGATACGCAGTATTTT. Its protein is CASSPGLASGRDTQYF.

Details on this clone: The same CDR3 also results from other DNA sequences found in this sample. V usage is TRBV19 and J usage is TRBJ1-5; D ambiguous. This CDR3 has 13 amino acids. In germline, CDR1 is LNHDA, CDR2 SQIVND (reference sequence). The ends were cut back, 3 bases at V and 3 bases at J, with 6 bases in the middle. The CDR3 region has the DNA TGTGCCAGTAGTATCAGTTTCAATCAGCCCCAGCATTTT. Protein sequence: CASSISFNQPQHF.

This clone was seen only once. This sequence joins TRBV6-1 and TRBJ1-5; 7 bases fit TRBD1. This CDR3 has 17 amino acids. The germline V gene has CDR1 MNHNS and CDR2 SASEGT. The junction had 7 bases not matched to a gene; V was cut back by 2 bases and J by 0 bases. Here the CDR3 reads CASSERVGQYSNQPQHF. The CDR3 DNA sequence: TGTGCCAGCAGTGAAAGGGTGGGACAGTATAGCAATCAGCCCCAGCATTTT.

Worth noting for this clone: Other DNA sequences in the same sample also yield this CDR3. The genes are TRBV5-1 and TRBJ2-3; 8 bases line up with TRBD1. The germline CDR1 and CDR2 sequences are SGHRS and YFSETQ. CDR3 length equals 14 residues. The V gene end was trimmed by 5 bases and the J gene end by 4 bases; junction bases not matched to a gene: 6. CDR3: CASSLGQGADTQYF. The CDR3 region has the DNA TGCGCCAGCAGTCTAGGACAGGGAGCAGATACGCAGTATTTT.